This T cell receptor beta chain was captured by sequencing in a study of PD-1 blockade in classical Hodgkin lymphoma. Findings and limits, study-wide: Among the patients, those starting nivolumab under 1 year after ASCT were excluded. The authors have not defined what causes the repertoire differences, possibly disease activity or prior therapy. At baseline, newly diagnosed patients reportedly showed less TCR diversity than healthy donors.

Germline values: CDR1 WNHNN, CDR2 SYGVQD (reference sequence). The CDR3 is 13 residues long. V was trimmed by 9 bases and J by 4 bases, leaving 15 bases between them. All the patients suffered relapse after autologous stem cell transplantation, and brentuximab vedotin exposure differed. Complete response, partial response or progressive disease was recorded as best response. In regard to this clone: What it binds is unknown.

Measured with immunoSEQ multiplex PCR; TCRdb has only the in-frame clones, and not every one. Here the sample spans more than 13,000 clones, approximately 78% being singletons. This clonotype was obtained from a human donor with classical Hodgkin lymphoma. The specimen was peripheral blood mononuclear cells (PBMCs), collected before the second cycle of nivolumab. V and J are TRBV10-1 and TRBJ1-2; tentative D call: TRBD1 (5 bases). The CDR3 loop is CASSFGQGYGYTF. The CDR3 bases are TGCGCCAGTTCCTTCGGGCAGGGCTATGGCTACACCTTC.